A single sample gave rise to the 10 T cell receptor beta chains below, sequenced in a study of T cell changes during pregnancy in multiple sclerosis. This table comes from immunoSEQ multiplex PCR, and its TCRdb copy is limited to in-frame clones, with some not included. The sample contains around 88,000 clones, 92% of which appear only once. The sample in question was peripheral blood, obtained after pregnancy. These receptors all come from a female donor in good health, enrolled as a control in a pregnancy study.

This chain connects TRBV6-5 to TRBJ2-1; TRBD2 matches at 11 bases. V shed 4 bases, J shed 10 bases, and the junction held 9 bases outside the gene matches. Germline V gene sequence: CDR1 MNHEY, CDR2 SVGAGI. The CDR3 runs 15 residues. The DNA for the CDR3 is TGTGCCAGCAGTTCCGATAGCGGGGGGGCATGGGAGCAGTTCTTC. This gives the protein CASSSDSGGAWEQFF.

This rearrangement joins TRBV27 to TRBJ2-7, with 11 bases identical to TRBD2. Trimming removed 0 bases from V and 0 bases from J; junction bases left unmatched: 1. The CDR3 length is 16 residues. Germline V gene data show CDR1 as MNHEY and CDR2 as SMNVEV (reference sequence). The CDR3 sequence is CASSLSTSGSSYEQYF. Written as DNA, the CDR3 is TGTGCCAGCAGTTTATCAACTAGCGGGAGCTCCTACGAGCAGTACTTC.

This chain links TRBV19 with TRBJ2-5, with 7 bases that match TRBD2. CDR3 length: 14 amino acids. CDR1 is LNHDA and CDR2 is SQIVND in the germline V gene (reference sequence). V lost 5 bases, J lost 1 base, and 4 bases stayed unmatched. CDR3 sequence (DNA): TGTGCCAGTAGTTTTGCGGGGGTCCAAGAGACCCAGTACTTC. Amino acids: CASSFAGVQETQYF.

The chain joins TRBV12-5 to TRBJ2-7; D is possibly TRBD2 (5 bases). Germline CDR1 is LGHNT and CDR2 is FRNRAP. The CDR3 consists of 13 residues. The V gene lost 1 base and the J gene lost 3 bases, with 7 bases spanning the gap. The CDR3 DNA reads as TGTGCTAGTGGTTTGGCTGGGAGCTACGAGCAGTACTTC. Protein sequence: CASGLAGSYEQYF.

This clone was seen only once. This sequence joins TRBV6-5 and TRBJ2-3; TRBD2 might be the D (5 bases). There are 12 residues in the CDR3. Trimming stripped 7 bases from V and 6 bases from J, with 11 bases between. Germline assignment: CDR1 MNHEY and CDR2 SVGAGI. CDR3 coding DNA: TGTGCCAGCACTAACCCGGGGGATACGCAGTATTTT. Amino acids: CASTNPGDTQYF.

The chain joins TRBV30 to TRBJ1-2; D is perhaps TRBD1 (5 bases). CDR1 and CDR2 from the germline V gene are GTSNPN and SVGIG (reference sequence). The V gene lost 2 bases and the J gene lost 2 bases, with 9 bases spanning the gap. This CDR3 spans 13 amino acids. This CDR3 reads CAWSIAGNYGYTF. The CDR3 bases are TGTGCCTGGAGTATTGCAGGGAACTATGGCTACACCTTC.

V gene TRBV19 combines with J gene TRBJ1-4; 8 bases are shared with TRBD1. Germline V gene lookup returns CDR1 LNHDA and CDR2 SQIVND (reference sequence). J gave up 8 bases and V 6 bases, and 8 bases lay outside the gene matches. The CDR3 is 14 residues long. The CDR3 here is CASRSTGVMEKLFF. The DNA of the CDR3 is TGTGCCAGTAGATCGACAGGGGTGATGGAAAAACTGTTTTTT.

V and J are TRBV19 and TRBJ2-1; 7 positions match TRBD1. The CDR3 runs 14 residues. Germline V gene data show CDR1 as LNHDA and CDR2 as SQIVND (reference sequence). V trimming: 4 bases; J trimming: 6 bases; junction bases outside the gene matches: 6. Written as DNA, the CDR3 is TGTGCCAGTAGTAACAGGGGCTGGGGCAATGAGCAGTTCTTC. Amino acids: CASSNRGWGNEQFF.

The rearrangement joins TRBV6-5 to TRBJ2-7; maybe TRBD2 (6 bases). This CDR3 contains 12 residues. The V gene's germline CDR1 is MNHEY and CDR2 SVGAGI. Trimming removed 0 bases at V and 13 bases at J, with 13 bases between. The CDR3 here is CASSYSSGEVYF. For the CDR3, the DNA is TGTGCCAGCAGTTACTCATCGGGGGAAGTTTACTTC.

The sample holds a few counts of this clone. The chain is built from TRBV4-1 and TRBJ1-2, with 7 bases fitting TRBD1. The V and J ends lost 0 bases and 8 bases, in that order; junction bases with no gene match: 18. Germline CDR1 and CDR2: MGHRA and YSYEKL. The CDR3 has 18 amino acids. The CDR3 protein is CASSQDLSRGNSIRGYTF. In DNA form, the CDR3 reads TGCGCCAGCAGCCAAGATCTCAGCAGGGGGAACTCGATTCGGGGCTACACCTTC.